This T cell receptor beta chain was recorded in a study of cytomegalovirus exposure and HLA in healthy donors. Amplification used 60 Vbeta primers and 13 Jbeta primers. Data came from immunoSEQ multiplex PCR; TCRdb stores just in-frame clones and leaves some out. This table holds about 120,000 clones, around 80% found once. As to this clone: The same CDR3 can be traced to other DNA sequences in this sample.

The CDR3 contains 14 residues. Germline CDR1 is SGHRS and CDR2 is YFSETQ. Trimming removed 4 bases from V and 0 bases from J, with 9 bases in between. The sample taken for sequencing was PBMCs. The TCR was taken from a man aged 50 to 60 in good health and CMV-seronegative. The rearrangement uses TRBV5-1 and TRBJ2-3; TRBD2 is a possible D gene (6 bases). The CDR3, as DNA: TGCGCCAGCAGCCCCGGGACTAGCACAGATACGCAGTATTTT. It yields the protein CASSPGTSTDTQYF.